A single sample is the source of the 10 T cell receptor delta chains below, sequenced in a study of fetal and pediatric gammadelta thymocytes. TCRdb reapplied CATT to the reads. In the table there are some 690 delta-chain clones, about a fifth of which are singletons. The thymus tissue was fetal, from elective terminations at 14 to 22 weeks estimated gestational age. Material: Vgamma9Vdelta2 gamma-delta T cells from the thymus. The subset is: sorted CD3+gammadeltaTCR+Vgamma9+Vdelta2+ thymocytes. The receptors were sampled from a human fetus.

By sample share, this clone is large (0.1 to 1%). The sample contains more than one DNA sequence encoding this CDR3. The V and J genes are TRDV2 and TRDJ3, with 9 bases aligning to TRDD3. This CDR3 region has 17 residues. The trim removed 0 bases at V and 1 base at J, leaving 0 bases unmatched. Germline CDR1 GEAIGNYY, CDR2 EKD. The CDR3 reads CACDTWGISWDTRQMFF. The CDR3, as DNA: TGTGCCTGTGACACCTGGGGGATATCCTGGGACACCCGACAGATGTTTTTC.

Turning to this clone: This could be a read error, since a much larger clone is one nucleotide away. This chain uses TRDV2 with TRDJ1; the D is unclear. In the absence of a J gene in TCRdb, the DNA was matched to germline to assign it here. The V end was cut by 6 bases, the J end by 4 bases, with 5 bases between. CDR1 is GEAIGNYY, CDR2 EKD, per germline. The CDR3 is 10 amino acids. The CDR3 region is CACRYDKLIF. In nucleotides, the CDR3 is TGTGCCTGTAGATACGATAAACTCATCTTT.

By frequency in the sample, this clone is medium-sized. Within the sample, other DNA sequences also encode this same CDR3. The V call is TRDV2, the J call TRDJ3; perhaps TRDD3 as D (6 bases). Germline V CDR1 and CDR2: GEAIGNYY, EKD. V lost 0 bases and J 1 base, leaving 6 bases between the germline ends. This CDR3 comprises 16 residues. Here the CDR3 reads CACDTGISWDTRQMFF. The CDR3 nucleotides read TGTGCCTGTGACACCGGGATATCCTGGGACACCCGACAGATGTTTTTC.

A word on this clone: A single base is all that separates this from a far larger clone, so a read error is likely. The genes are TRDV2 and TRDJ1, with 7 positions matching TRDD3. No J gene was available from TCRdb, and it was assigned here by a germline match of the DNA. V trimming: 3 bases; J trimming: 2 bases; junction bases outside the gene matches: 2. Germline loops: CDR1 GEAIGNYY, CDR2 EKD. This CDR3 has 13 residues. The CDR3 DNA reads TGTGCCTGTGACTCCTGGGGGACCGATAAACTCATCTTT. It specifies CACDSWGTDKLIF.

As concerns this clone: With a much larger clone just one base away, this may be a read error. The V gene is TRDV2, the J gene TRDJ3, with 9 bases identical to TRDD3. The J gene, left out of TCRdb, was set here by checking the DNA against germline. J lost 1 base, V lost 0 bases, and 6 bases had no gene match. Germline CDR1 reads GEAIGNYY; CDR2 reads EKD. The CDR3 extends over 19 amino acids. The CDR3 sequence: CACDTVLGDPSWDTRQMFF. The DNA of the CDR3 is TGTGCCTGTGACACCGTACTGGGGGACCCTTCCTGGGACACCCGACAGATGTTTTTC.

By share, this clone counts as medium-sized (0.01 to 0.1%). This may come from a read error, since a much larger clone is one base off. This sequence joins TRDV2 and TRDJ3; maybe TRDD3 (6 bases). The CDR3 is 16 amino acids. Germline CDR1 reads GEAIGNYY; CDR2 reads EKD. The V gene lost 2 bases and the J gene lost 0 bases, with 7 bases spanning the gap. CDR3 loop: CACDRGSSWDTRQMFF. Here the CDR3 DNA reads TGTGCCTGTGACAGGGGGAGCTCCTGGGACACCCGACAGATGTTTTTC.

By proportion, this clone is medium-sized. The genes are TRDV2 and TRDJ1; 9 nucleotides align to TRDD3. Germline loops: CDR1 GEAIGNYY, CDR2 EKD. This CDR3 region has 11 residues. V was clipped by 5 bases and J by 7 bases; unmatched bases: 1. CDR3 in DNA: TGTGCCTGTGGGGGATACGCTAAACTCATCTTT. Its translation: CACGGYAKLIF.

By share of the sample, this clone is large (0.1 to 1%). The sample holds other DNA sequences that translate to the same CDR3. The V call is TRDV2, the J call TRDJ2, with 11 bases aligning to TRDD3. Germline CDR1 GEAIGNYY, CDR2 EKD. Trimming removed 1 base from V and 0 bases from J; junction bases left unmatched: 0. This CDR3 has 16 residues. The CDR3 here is CACDTGGYALTAQLFF. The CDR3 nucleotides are TGTGCCTGTGACACTGGGGGATACGCTTTGACAGCACAACTCTTCTTT.

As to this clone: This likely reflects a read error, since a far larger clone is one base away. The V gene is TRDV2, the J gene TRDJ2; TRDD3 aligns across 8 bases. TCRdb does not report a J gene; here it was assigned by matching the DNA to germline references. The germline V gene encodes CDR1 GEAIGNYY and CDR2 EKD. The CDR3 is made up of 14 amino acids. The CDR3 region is CACVTWGMTAQLFF. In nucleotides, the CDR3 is TGTGCCTGTGTCACCTGGGGGATGACAGCACAACTCTTCTTT.

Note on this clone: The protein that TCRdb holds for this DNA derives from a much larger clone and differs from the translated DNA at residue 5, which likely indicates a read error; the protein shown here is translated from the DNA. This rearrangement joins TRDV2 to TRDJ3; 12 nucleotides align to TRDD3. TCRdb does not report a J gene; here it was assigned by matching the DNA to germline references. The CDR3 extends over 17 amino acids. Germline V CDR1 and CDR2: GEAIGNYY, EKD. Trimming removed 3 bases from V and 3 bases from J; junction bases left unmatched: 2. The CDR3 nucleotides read TGTGCCTGTGACGCCTGGGGGATACGCTGGGACACCCGACAGATGTTTTTC. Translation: CACDAWGIRWDTRQMFF.